Below are 8 T cell receptor beta chains sequenced from a single sample in a study of metastatic and nonmetastatic thyroid tumors. Every patient underwent thyroid surgery untreated. With MiXCR, TCRdb reprocessed the PCR reads. The sample yields tens of thousands of clones, roughly 3.7% seen once. Source material: blood. The source is a female donor with papillary thyroid cancer or a benign thyroid nodule (not recorded which). Some clones in this sample may be carry-over from other donors' samples.

Of note for this clone: A junction boundary mismatches the germline segment, possibly from a read error. The CDR3 DNA follows: TGTGCCACCTGGATCGCATGGGGCACTGAAGTTTTCTTT. It encodes CATWIAWGTEVFF. This chain joins TRBV28 and TRBJ1-1, with D tentatively TRBD1 (5 bases). The germline V gene has CDR1 MDHEN and CDR2 SYDVKM. This CDR3 has 13 residues.

This clone was recorded at least ten times. The gene calls are TRBV12-3 or TRBV12-4 and TRBJ2-3, with 7 bases matching TRBD2. V was pared by 4 bases and J by 10 bases, with 2 bases of the junction left unmatched. The CDR3 has 11 residues. CDR3 residues: CASSWGGAQYF. As DNA, the CDR3 is TGTGCCAGCAGTTGGGGGGGGGCGCAGTATTTT.

This clone showed up just a few times. The sample has other DNA sequences that encode this CDR3 too. V is TRBV11-1 and J is TRBJ2-1; 8 bases align to TRBD2. The CDR3 runs to 15 residues. V shed 3 bases and J 5 bases; nucleotides not matched to a gene: 6. Germline-derived CDR1 and CDR2 are SGHAT and FQDESV (reference sequence). The CDR3 DNA reads as TGTGCCAGCAGCTTGGCTAGCGGGTTTAACAATGAGCAGTTCTTC. Amino acids: CASSLASGFNNEQFF. The whole variable domain, filled in from reference TRBV11-1 and TRBJ2-1, reads EAEVAQSPRYKITEKSQAVAFWCDPISGHATLYWYRQILGQGPELLVQFQDESVVDDSQLPKDRFSAERLKGVDSTLKIQPAELGDSAMYLCASSLASGFNNEQFFGPGTRLTVL.

The V gene is TRBV28, the J gene TRBJ2-7; 10 bases map to TRBD2. Unmatched junction bases numbered 10, after V lost 2 bases and J lost 6 bases. The CDR3 sequence is 16 residues long. Germline V gene data show CDR1 as MDHEN and CDR2 as SYDVKM. CDR3 amino acids: CASSLITRSGRSEQYF. In nucleotides, the CDR3 is TGTGCCAGCAGTTTAATTACTCGTAGCGGGAGGTCCGAGCAGTACTTC.

The V call is TRBV9, the J call TRBJ1-3; D uncertain. Trimming left V 0 bases short and J 2 bases short, with 6 bases between. Germline-derived CDR1 and CDR2 are SGDLS and YYNGEE. CDR3 length equals 14 residues. The CDR3 reads CASSVADAGNTIYF. The CDR3, as DNA: TGTGCCAGCAGCGTAGCGGACGCTGGAAACACCATATATTTT.

This clone occurred many times. The chain carries TRBV30 and TRBJ2-2; D not certain. Germline CDR1 and CDR2: GTSNPN and SVGIG (reference sequence). The V and J ends lost 0 bases and 2 bases respectively, with 7 bases between them. The CDR3 is 14 residues long. The CDR3: CAWSVTPNTGELFF. In DNA, the CDR3 is TGTGCCTGGAGTGTGACTCCAAACACCGGGGAGCTGTTTTTT.

This clone was detected ten times or more. The V gene is TRBV30, the J gene TRBJ1-5, with 8 bases fitting TRBD1. V lost 0 bases, J lost 5 bases, and 6 bases stayed unmatched. The germline gives CDR1 GTSNPN, CDR2 SVGIG (reference sequence). This CDR3 has 15 residues. CDR3 loop: CAWSVTGQGHQPQHF. The CDR3 DNA sequence: TGTGCCTGGAGTGTCACCGGACAGGGTCATCAGCCCCAGCATTTT.

The chain employs TRBV6-1 and TRBJ1-3; 8 bases map to TRBD1. J lost 0 bases, V lost 8 bases, and 3 bases had no gene match. The germline V gene has CDR1 MNHNS and CDR2 SASEGT. The CDR3 is 14 amino acids. The CDR3 DNA reads TGTGCCAGCGGGACAGGTTTCTCTGGAAACACCATATATTTT. Translation: CASGTGFSGNTIYF.